This entry is about one TCR beta chain. The data were taken from a study of blood T cell repertoires in COVID-19. About the study: Samples taken during acute and convalescent COVID-19 were collected in the United States, Italy and Spain. T cells, B-cell-depleted T cells, or PBMCs supplied cDNA or gDNA.

In germline, CDR1 is SGHAT, CDR2 FQNNGV. J gave up 0 bases and V 0 bases, and 1 base lay outside the gene matches. The CDR3 covers 16 residues. Authors' data handling: The assay estimated nucleated cells by amplifying reference gene primers. The assay was immunoSEQ multiplex PCR, and TCRdb's table has in-frame clones only and misses some. The V and J calls and clone size were taken over from that table, and D and trimming were inferred from the DNA. The table includes 30,000 to 40,000 clones, roughly 91% detected once. The material sequenced was peripheral blood. The chain links TRBV11-2 to TRBJ2-2; 7 nucleotides match TRBD1. This TCR was sampled from a man between 65 and 79 years old with active COVID-19. The CDR3 reads CASSLEGGTNTGELFF. The CDR3, as DNA: TGTGCCAGCAGCTTAGAAGGGGGCACGAACACCGGGGAGCTGTTTTTT.